This section outlines one TCR beta chain sequence together with its context. With 60 Vbeta and 13 Jbeta primers, the PCR was carried out. The repertoire was sequenced with immunoSEQ multiplex PCR; TCRdb's copy has only in-frame clones and lacks some. Of roughly 190,000 clones listed, roughly 87% are singletons. This record belongs to a study of cytomegalovirus exposure and HLA in healthy donors. The V segment lost 5 bases and the J segment 4 bases; nucleotides outside the gene matches: 7. CDR3 length: 14 amino acids. CDR1 MDHEN and CDR2 SYDVKM come from the germline V gene. This rearrangement joins TRBV28 to TRBJ2-7, with TRBD2 matching over 8 bases. The receptor was derived from a boy aged 2 to 10 in good health and CMV-seronegative. Sequencing was done on a sample of PBMCs. The CDR3 spells CASSPERERYEQYF. The CDR3 DNA follows: TGTGCCAGCAGTCCCGAGCGGGAGCGGTACGAGCAGTACTTC.